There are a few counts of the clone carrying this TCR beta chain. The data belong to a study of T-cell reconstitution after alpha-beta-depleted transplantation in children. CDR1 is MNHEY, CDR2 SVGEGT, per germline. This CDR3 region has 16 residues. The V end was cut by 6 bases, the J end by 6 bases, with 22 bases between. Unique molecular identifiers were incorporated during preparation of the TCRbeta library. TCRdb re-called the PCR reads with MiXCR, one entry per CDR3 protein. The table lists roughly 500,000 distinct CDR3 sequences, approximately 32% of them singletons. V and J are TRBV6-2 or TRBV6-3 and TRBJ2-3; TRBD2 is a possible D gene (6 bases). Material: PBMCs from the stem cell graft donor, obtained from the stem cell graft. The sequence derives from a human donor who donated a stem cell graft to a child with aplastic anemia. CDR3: CASRGGPGASLDTQYF. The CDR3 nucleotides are TGTGCCAGCAGGGGAGGACCTGGGGCATCTTTGGATACGCAGTATTTT.